The subject of this entry is one T cell receptor (beta chain). The sample belongs to a study of blood T cell repertoires in COVID-19. Study context: Acute and convalescent COVID-19 samples came from the United States, Italy and Spain. PBMCs, B-cell-depleted T cells, or T cells were the source of the cDNA or gDNA that made up the material.

Sequencing was performed with immunoSEQ multiplex PCR; in TCRdb, only in-frame clones are kept and a portion is missing. The data show more than 100,000 clones, approximately 84% seen once. In germline, CDR1 is GTSNPN, CDR2 SVGIG (reference sequence). The CDR3 is 13 amino acids. Trimming shortened V by 4 bases and J by 3 bases, and 9 bases separated the two germline ends. This sequence originates from a human donor in a cohort sampled during active COVID-19. The specimen was peripheral blood. The chain carries TRBV30 and TRBJ2-2, with TRBD1 as a possible D gene (5 bases). CDR3 in DNA: TGTGCCTGGACCTGGGGCCACACCGGGGAGCTGTTTTTT. This codes for CAWTWGHTGELFF.